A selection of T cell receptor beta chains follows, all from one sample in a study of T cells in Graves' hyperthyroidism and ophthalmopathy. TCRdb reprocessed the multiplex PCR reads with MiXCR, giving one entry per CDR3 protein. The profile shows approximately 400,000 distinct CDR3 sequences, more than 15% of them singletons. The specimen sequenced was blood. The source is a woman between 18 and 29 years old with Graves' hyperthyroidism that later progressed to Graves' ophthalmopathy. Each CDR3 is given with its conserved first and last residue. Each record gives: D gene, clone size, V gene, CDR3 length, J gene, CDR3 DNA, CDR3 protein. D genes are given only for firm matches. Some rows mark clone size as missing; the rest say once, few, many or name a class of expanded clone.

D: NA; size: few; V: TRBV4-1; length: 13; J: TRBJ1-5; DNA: TGCGCCAGCAGCCAAGGGGAGAATAGGCCCCAGCATTTT; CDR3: CASSQGENRPQHF
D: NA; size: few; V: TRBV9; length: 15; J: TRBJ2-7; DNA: TGTGCCAGCAGCCCTCACCCCGGTTTGGTCTACGAGCAGTACTTC; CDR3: CASSPHPGLVYEQYF
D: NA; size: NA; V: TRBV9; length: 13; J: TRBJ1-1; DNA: TGTGCCAGCAGCGTCCTATCAGACCGTGAAGCTTTCTTT; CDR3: CASSVLSDREAFF
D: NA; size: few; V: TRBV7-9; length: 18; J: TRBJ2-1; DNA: TGTGCCAGCAGCCTCCGGAATATAGGGACACCGAGGAGCAATGAGCAGTTCTTC; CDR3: CASSLRNIGTPRSNEQFF
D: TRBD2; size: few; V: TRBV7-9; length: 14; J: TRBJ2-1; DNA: TGTGCCACCAGGGCGGGAGGGCCGGATAATGAGCAGTTCTTC; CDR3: CATRAGGPDNEQFF
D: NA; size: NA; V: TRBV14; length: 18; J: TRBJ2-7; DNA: TGTGCCAGCAGCCAAGATCTGGGAGCCCGACAATTTCAGCGGGAGCAGTACTTC; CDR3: CASSQDLGARQFQREQYF
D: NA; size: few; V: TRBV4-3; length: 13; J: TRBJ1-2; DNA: TGCGCCAGCAGCCAAGATGATAAGGTCGGCTACACCTTC; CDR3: CASSQDDKVGYTF
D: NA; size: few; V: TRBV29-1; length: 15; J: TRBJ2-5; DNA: TGCAGCGTTGAATTCAGTCGGGGCAACCTCGAGACCCAGTACTTC; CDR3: CSVEFSRGNLETQYF
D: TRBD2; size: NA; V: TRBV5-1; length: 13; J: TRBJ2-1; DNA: TGCGCCAGCACTAGCGGAGCCGACAATGAGCAGTTCTTC; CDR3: CASTSGADNEQFF
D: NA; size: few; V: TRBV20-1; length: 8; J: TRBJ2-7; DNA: TGCAGTGGTGGTGAGCAGTACTTC; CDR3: CSGGEQYF
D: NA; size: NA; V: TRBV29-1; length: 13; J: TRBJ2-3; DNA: TGCAGCGTTGTCACAGACAGCACAGATACGCAGTATTTT; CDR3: CSVVTDSTDTQYF
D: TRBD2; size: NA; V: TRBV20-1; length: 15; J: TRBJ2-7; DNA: TGCAGTGCTAGAGGGGCAGCGGGAAGCTCCTACGAGCAGTACTTC; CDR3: CSARGAAGSSYEQYF
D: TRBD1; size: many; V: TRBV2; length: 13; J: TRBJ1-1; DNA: TGTGCCAGCAAATCAGGGACAGGACCCGAAGCTTTCTTT; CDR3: CASKSGTGPEAFF
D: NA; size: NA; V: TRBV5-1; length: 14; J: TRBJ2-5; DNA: TGCGCCAGCAGCACCGGACTGATACAAGAGACCCAGTACTTC; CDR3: CASSTGLIQETQYF
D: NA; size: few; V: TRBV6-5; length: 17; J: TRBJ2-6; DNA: TGTGCCAGCAGTTACGAGGGGGTGGGGACTGGGGCCAACGTCCTGACTTTC; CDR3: CASSYEGVGTGANVLTF
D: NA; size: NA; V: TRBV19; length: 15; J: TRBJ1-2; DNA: TGTGCCAGTAGTATACCCACAGAACTTAACTATGGCTACGCCTTC; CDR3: CASSIPTELNYGYAF
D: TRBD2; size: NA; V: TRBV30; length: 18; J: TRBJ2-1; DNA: TGTGCCTGGAGGAGGTGGGGCGGGAGAACGAGGTCCTACAATGAGCAGTTCTTC; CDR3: CAWRRWGGRTRSYNEQFF
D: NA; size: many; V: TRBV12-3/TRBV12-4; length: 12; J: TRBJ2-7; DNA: TGTGCCTCCTCAGGTAACGGCTACGAGCAGTACTTC; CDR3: CASSGNGYEQYF
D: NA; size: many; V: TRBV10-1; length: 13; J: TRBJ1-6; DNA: TGCGCCAGCAGTGAGTCTGGAAATTCACCCCTCCACTTT; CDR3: CASSESGNSPLHF
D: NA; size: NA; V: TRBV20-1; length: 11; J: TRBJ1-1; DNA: TGCAGTGCTAGATCAGTAATTGAAGCTTTCTTT; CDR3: CSARSVIEAFF
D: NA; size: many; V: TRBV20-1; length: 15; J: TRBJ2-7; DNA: TGCAGTGCTTTGCTTCAGGGTTCCCCCCGGGCCGAGCAGTACTTC; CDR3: CSALLQGSPRAEQYF
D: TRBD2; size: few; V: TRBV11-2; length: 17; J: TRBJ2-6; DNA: TGTGCCAGCAGCCGCAGCGGGAGGGCCTCCGGGGCCAACGTCCTGACTTTC; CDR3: CASSRSGRASGANVLTF
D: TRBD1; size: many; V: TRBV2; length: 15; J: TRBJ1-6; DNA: TGTGCCAGCAGCGGGGACAGGGTCTATAATTCACCCCTCCACTTT; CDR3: CASSGDRVYNSPLHF
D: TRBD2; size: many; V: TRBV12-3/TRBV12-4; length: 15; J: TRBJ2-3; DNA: TGTGCCAGCAGACCGGGACTAGCGGGAGGAGATACGCAGTATTTT; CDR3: CASRPGLAGGDTQYF
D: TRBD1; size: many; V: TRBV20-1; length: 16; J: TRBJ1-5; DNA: TGCAGTGCTAGAGATCTAACAGGGGGCTTCAATCAGCCCCAGCATTTT; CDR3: CSARDLTGGFNQPQHF
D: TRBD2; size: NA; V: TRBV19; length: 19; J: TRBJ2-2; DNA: TGTGCCAGTAGTCCCCAGAGGCTAGCGGGAGGGTGGAACACCGGGGAGCTGTTTTTT; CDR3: CASSPQRLAGGWNTGELFF
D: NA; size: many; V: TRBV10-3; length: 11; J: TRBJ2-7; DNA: TGTGCCATCAGTGGGTTGTTAGGGCAGTACTTC; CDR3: CAISGLLGQYF
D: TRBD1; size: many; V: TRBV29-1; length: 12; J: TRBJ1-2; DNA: TGCAGCGTAACAGGGGGCGGATATGGCTACACCTTC; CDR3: CSVTGGGYGYTF
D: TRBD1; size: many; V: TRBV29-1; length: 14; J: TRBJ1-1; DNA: TGCAGCGCTAAAGAGGGACAGAGGAACACTGAAGCTTTCTTT; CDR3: CSAKEGQRNTEAFF
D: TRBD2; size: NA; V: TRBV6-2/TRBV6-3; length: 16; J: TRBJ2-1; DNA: TGTGCCAGCAGTCCCTTCCCTAGCGGGATCTACAATGAGCAGTTCTTC; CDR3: CASSPFPSGIYNEQFF
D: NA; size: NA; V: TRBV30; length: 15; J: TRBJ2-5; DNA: TGTGCCTGGAGCTCAGGGGCGAGTTTCCAAGAGACCCAGTACTTC; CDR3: CAWSSGASFQETQYF
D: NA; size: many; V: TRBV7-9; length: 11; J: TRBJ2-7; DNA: TGTGCCAGCAGCCCTTCAAACGAGCAGTACTTC; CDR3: CASSPSNEQYF
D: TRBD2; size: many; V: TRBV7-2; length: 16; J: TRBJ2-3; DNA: TGTGCCAGCAGCTTAGGGGGGGGGTTTGGCACAGATACGCAGTATTTT; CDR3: CASSLGGGFGTDTQYF
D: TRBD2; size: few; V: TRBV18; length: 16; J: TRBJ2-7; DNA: TGTGCCAGCTCACCAGGTCTAGCGGGAAGGTCCTACGAGCAGTACTTC; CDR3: CASSPGLAGRSYEQYF
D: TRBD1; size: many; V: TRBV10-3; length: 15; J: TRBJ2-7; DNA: TGTGCCATCAGTGAGCGGACAGGGGGCACCTACGAGCAGTACTTC; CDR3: CAISERTGGTYEQYF
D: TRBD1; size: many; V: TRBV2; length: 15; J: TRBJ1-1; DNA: TGTGCCAGCAGGCGGACAGGGGTATTGAACACTGAAGCTTTCTTT; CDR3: CASRRTGVLNTEAFF
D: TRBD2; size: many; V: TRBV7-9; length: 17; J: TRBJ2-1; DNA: TGTGCCAGCAGCTTAGGGACTAGCGGAGGTTTGGGGAATGAGCAGTTCTTC; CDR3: CASSLGTSGGLGNEQFF
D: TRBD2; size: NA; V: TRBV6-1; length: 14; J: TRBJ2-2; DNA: TGTGCCAGCATCGGACTAGCTGGCACCGGGGAGCTGTTTTTT; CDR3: CASIGLAGTGELFF
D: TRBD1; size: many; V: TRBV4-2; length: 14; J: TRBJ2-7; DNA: TGTGCCAGCAGCCAAGCGGGACAGTCCTACGAGCAGTACTTC; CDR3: CASSQAGQSYEQYF
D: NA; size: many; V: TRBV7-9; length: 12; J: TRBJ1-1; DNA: TGTGCCAGCAGCTTAGGGGGCAGTGAAGCTTTCTTT; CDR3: CASSLGGSEAFF
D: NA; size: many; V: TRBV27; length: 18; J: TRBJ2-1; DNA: TGTGCCAGCACCCTTAGGGGTTGGACCCGACCCTCCTACAATGAGCAGTTCTTC; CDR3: CASTLRGWTRPSYNEQFF
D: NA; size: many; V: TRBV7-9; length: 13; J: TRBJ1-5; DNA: TGTGCCAGCAGCTTAGGGGTGGATCAGCCCCAGCATTTT; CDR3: CASSLGVDQPQHF
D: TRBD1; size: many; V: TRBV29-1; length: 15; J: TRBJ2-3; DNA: TGCAGCGTTGATGATCAACAGGGGCGCACAGATACGCAGTATTTT; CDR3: CSVDDQQGRTDTQYF
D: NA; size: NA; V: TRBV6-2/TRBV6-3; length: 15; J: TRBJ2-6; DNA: TGTGCCAGCAGTTACTCCGACTCTGGGGCCAACGTCCTGACTTTC; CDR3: CASSYSDSGANVLTF
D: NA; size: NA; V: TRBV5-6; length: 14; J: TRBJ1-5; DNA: TGTGCCAGCAGCTTGGGGAGTGGAGGTCAGCCCCGGCATTTT; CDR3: CASSLGSGGQPRHF
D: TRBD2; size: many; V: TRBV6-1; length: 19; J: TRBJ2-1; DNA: TGTGCCAGCAGTTTTGCGCGGGAGAGTTTAGTTGGGCCCTACAATGAGCAGTTCTTC; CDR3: CASSFARESLVGPYNEQFF
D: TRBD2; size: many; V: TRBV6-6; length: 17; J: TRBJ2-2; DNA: TGTGCCAGCAGTTACCCTAGCGGGAGGAGGGGGACCGGGGAGCTGTTTTTT; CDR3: CASSYPSGRRGTGELFF
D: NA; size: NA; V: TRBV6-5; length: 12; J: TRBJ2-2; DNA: TGTGCCAGCAGTTACACGGGCAGGGAGCTGTTTTTT; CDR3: CASSYTGRELFF
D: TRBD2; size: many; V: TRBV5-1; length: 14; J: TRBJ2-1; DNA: TGCGCCAGCAGCTTGCACAGGACTAGCAATGAGCAGTTCTTC; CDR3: CASSLHRTSNEQFF
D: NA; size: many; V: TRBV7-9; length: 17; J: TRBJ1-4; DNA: TGTGCCAGCAGCTCCATACAGGGAGGGCAGGCTAATGAAAAACTGTTTTTT; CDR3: CASSSIQGGQANEKLFF
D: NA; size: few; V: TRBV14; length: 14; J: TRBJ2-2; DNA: TGTGCCAGCAGCCAGGCGATGAACACCGGGGAGCTGTTTTTT; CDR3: CASSQAMNTGELFF
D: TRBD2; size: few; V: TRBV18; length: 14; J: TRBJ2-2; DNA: TGTGCCAGCTATAGCGGGGCGAACACCGGGGAGCTGTTTTTT; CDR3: CASYSGANTGELFF
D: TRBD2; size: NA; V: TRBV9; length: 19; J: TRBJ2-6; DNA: TGTGCCAGCAGCGGGGCCTGGGGGGGGTCCTTTTCTGGGGCCAACGTCCTGACTTTC; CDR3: CASSGAWGGSFSGANVLTF
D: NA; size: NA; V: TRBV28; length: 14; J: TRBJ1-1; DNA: TGTGCCAGCAGTTTATTCCGTGGGAACACTGAAGTTTTCTTT; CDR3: CASSLFRGNTEVFF